These 27 T cell receptor beta chains originate from one sample sequenced in a study of molecular identifiers for immune sequencing clone quantification. TCRdb passed the PCR reads through MiXCR, listing each CDR3 protein once. The sample includes 490,000 or so distinct CDR3 sequences, about 21% of them seen just once. The sample was naive CD8+ T cells from blood, with Jurkat cell RNA spiked in. The subset: FACS-sorted CD8+CD4-CCR7+CD45RA+ naive T cells. These receptors originate from a human donor in good health. Some libraries in this study had Jurkat cell RNA spiked in.

The rearrangement uses TRBV6-5 and TRBJ2-7; the D is unclear. Germline V gives CDR1 MNHEY, CDR2 SVGAGI. Trimming left V 6 bases short and J 3 bases short, with 18 bases between. This CDR3 is 15 amino acids long. CDR3 nucleotides: TGTGCCAGCAGCTACGGGTCGACCACTTTCTACGAGCAGTACTTC. Residues: CASSYGSTTFYEQYF.

This clonotype was recorded at least ten times. The chain couples TRBV20-1 to TRBJ2-7, with 9 bases identical to TRBD1. Germline V gene lookup returns CDR1 DFQATT and CDR2 SNEGSKA (reference sequence). Trimming took 6 bases from V and 5 from J; bases not matched to a gene: 14. CDR3 size: 15 residues. The CDR3 region is CSAPLRDRVTDEQYF. The DNA for the CDR3 is TGCAGTGCGCCACTCCGGGACAGGGTCACAGACGAGCAGTACTTC.

This chain joins TRBV28 and TRBJ2-2; 9 bases map to TRBD1. This CDR3 is built from 16 residues. V lost 8 bases and J lost 5; bases outside the gene matches: 12. Per germline, CDR1 MDHEN and CDR2 SYDVKM. Here the CDR3 reads CASGGQGLTGTGELFF. The CDR3, as DNA: TGTGCCAGCGGCGGACAGGGGCTCACCGGGACCGGGGAGCTGTTTTTT. The variable domain in full, completed from reference TRBV28 and TRBJ2-2, reads DVKVTQSSRYLVKRTGEKVFLECVQDMDHENMFWYRQDPGLGLRLIYFSYDVKMKEKGDIPEGYSVSREKKERFSLILESASTNQTSMYLCASGGQGLTGTGELFFGEGSRLTVL.

Remarks on this clonotype: Its ends do not fully match the called genes, so a read error is possible. The chain joins TRBV7-6 to TRBJ2-1, with TRBD2 identical over 8 bases. The CDR3 runs to 15 residues. Germline values: CDR1 SGHVS, CDR2 FNYEAQ. The CDR3 here is CASSIRTSWGNELFF. CDR3 nucleotide sequence: TGTGCCAGCAGCATAAGGACTAGCTGGGGCAATGAGCTGTTCTTC.

This clonotype was observed once. A much bigger clone sits one base away, suggesting this may be a read error. The chain links TRBV27 to TRBJ2-1, with D perhaps TRBD2 (5 bases). The CDR3 covers 14 residues. Germline CDR1 reads MNHEY; CDR2 reads SMNVEV (reference sequence). The CDR3 sequence: CAGSPLVRGDEQFF. The CDR3 DNA reads as TGTGCCGGCAGTCCGCTGGTCCGGGGTGATGAGCAGTTCTTC.

Ten or more counts support this clonotype. Here the CDR3 DNA reads TGCGCCAGCAGCCAAGAAAGAAGGGCTATGGAGACCCAGTACTTC. This codes for CASSQERRAMETQYF. The gene calls are TRBV4-3 and TRBJ2-5, with unresolved D. This CDR3 region has 15 residues. Germline CDR1 reads LGHNA; CDR2 reads YSLEER. V lost 0 bases, J lost 5 bases, and 13 bases lay in between.

Concerning this clonotype itself: Its ends do not fully match the called genes, so a read error is possible. The J gene is TRBJ2-4, the V gene TRBV4-3; no reliable D call. CDR3 length: 16 amino acids. Germline V gene sequence: CDR1 LGHNA, CDR2 YSLEER. Here the CDR3 DNA reads TGCGCCGGCAGCGTAGCCGTGGGGTCGGCCAAAAACATTCAGTACTTC. Translating it yields CAGSVAVGSAKNIQYF.

The genes are TRBV18 and TRBJ2-3; no reliable D call. Germline-derived CDR1 and CDR2 are KGHSH and LQKENI. V was cut by 2 bases and J by 3 bases, with 15 bases left in between. The CDR3 has 16 residues. Written as DNA, the CDR3 is TGTGCCAGCTCACCAATGGGCAGGCTGAGGACAGATACGCAGTATTTT. This gives the protein CASSPMGRLRTDTQYF.

This clonotype was counted between two and nine times. V is TRBV10-1 and J is TRBJ1-4; 7 nucleotides agree with TRBD1. CDR1 WNHNN and CDR2 SYGVQD come from the germline V gene (reference sequence). Germline trimming cut 9 bases from V and 3 bases from J; bases unmatched to any gene: 7. This CDR3 is built from 14 residues. CDR3 amino acids: CARRQGGSNEKLFF. The CDR3 DNA follows: TGCGCCAGAAGACAGGGAGGATCTAATGAAAAACTGTTTTTT.

The sample holds many counts of this clonotype. The rearrangement uses TRBV29-1 and TRBJ1-1, with D possibly being TRBD1 (6 bases). CDR3 length: 12 amino acids. CDR1 and CDR2 (germline): SQVTM, ANQGSEA. Deletions cut 8 bases from V and 4 bases from J, with 14 bases between. The CDR3 sequence: CSMLLGATEAFF. CDR3 DNA sequence: TGCAGCATGCTTCTGGGGGCCACTGAAGCTTTCTTT.

The J gene is TRBJ2-5, the V gene TRBV11-1; D perhaps matches TRBD1 (6 bases). CDR3 length equals 18 residues. The germline gives CDR1 SGHAT, CDR2 FQDESV (reference sequence). V was pared by 2 bases and J by 2 bases, with 21 bases between. The CDR3 region has the DNA TGTGCCAGCAGCTTACGCAGGGGCCGAGGTATAAAGCAAGAGACCCAGTACTTC. Residues: CASSLRRGRGIKQETQYF. The full variable domain, with the rest looked up from reference TRBV11-1 and TRBJ2-5, is EAEVAQSPRYKITEKSQAVAFWCDPISGHATLYWYRQILGQGPELLVQFQDESVVDDSQLPKDRFSAERLKGVDSTLKIQPAELGDSAMYLCASSLRRGRGIKQETQYFGPGTRLLVL.

This clonotype was observed a few times. The chain recombines TRBV7-9 with TRBJ2-7; the match to TRBD2 covers 10 bases. After removal of 0 bases from V and 1 base from J, the junction contained 9 bases not matched to a gene. The germline V gene has CDR1 SEHNR and CDR2 FQNEAQ (reference sequence). The CDR3 is 18 residues long. In DNA, the CDR3 is TGTGCCAGCAGCTTAGCGCAGTCAACTAGCGGGACATCCTACGAGCAGTACTTC. Its protein product is CASSLAQSTSGTSYEQYF.

Ten or more counts support this clonotype. The CDR3 reads CASSEFGGGLPEQYF. CDR3 nucleotides: TGTGCCAGCAGTGAATTCGGCGGGGGACTTCCCGAGCAGTACTTC. V is TRBV2 and J is TRBJ2-7; 7 bases line up with TRBD2. The CDR3 sequence is 15 residues long. The V segment lost 2 bases and the J segment 6 bases; nucleotides outside the gene matches: 10. Per germline, CDR1 SNHLY and CDR2 FYNNEI. Full variable domain (outside the CDR3, taken from reference TRBV2 and TRBJ2-7): EPEVTQTPSHQVTQMGQEVILRCVPISNHLYFYWYRQILGQKVEFLVSFYNNEISEKSEIFDDQFSVERPDGSNFTLKIRSTKLEDSAMYFCASSEFGGGLPEQYFGPGTRLTVT.

As to this clonotype: The junction differs from germline at one of its ends, possibly a read error. The chain recombines TRBV13 with TRBJ2-7; D might be TRBD1 (5 bases). The CDR3 has 14 residues. Germline loops: CDR1 PRHDT, CDR2 FYEKMQ (reference sequence). CDR3 sequence (DNA): TGCGCCAGCAGCCCGGCCTCTGCAGGGCACGAGCAGTACTTC. Protein sequence: CASSPASAGHEQYF.

V is TRBV6-1 and J is TRBJ1-6; no firm D call. The V gene's germline CDR1 is MNHNS and CDR2 SASEGT. V was shortened by 2 bases and J by 7 bases, with 18 bases between the two germline ends. This CDR3 region has 17 residues. For the CDR3, the DNA is TGTGCCAGCAGTGAATGGGTTGGGCGGATACAAAATTCACCCCTCCACTTT. Translated: CASSEWVGRIQNSPLHF.

Remarks on this clonotype: A much larger clone is a single base away; this may be a read error. The rearrangement uses TRBV5-5 and TRBJ1-5, with TRBD1 matching over 7 bases. The CDR3 extends over 17 amino acids. Germline V gives CDR1 SGHKS, CDR2 YYEKEE (reference sequence). CDR3 bases: TGTGCCAGCAGCCCGGAACCAGGGGAAGGGGGCAATCGGCCCCAGCATTTT. Amino acids: CASSPEPGEGGNRPQHF.

This clonotype was seen many times. This chain uses TRBV7-2 with TRBJ2-4; D gene unclear. V lost 1 base to trimming and J lost 0 bases, with 10 bases between them. Germline CDR1 and CDR2: SGHTA and FQGNSA. The CDR3 is 16 residues long. As DNA, the CDR3 is TGTGCCAGCAGCTTAGAGGGTCTGCTAGCCAAAAACATTCAGTACTTC. Translated: CASSLEGLLAKNIQYF.

Many counts were recorded for this clonotype. This chain links TRBV15 with TRBJ2-3, with D unclear. CDR1 is LNHNV, CDR2 YYDKDF, per germline (reference sequence). V shed 0 bases and J shed 6 bases, with 7 bases lying between them. The CDR3 runs 13 residues. CDR3 loop: CATSRDVGDTQYF. DNA of the CDR3: TGTGCCACCAGCAGAGATGTAGGGGATACGCAGTATTTT.

The gene calls are TRBV20-1 and TRBJ2-3; D may be TRBD2 (7 bases). The CDR3 spans 14 residues. V lost 6 bases, J lost 2 bases, and 15 bases lay in between. CDR1 and CDR2 (germline): DFQATT, SNEGSKA (reference sequence). CDR3 DNA: TGCAGTGCGGAGGGGGGGGAATTCACAGATACGCAGTATTTT. Protein sequence: CSAEGGEFTDTQYF.

This clonotype appeared many times. CDR3 sequence: CASSNPWGESGANVLTF. The CDR3 coding sequence is TGTGCCAGCAGTAACCCCTGGGGGGAGTCTGGGGCCAACGTCCTGACTTTC. This chain connects TRBV28 to TRBJ2-6; D may be TRBD2 (6 bases). Germline CDR1 MDHEN, CDR2 SYDVKM. The CDR3 is made up of 17 amino acids. Trimming left V 5 bases short and J 1 base short, with 15 bases between.

A remark on this clonotype: A much larger clonotype is one base distant, so this may be a read error. The V gene is TRBV3-1, the J gene TRBJ1-1; D unresolved. The CDR3 runs 12 residues. CDR1 LGHDT and CDR2 YNNKEL come from the germline V gene (reference sequence). Trimming took 1 base from V and 10 from J, leaving 10 bases between them. Written as DNA, the CDR3 is TGTGCCAGCAGCCAAGTGGGCGCTGGAGCTTTCTTT. This codes for CASSQVGAGAFF. Complete variable domain (other parts from reference TRBV3-1 and TRBJ1-1): DTAVSQTPKYLVTQMGNDKSIKCEQNLGHDTMYWYKQDSKKFLKIMFSYNNKELIINETVPNRFSPKSPDKAHLNLHINSLELGDSAVYFCASSQVGAGAFFGQGTRLTVV.

As concerns this clonotype: A read error may explain this, as a much larger clone is one base away. The V gene is TRBV12-3 or TRBV12-4, the J gene TRBJ1-1; possibly TRBD1 for D (5 bases). Trimming left V 8 bases short and J 0 bases short, with 13 bases between. The CDR3 contains 14 residues. As DNA, the CDR3 is TGTGCCAGCCGGGACTGCGAGATGAACACTGAAGCTTTCTTT. Residues: CASRDCEMNTEAFF.

This clonotype was seen many times. The chain uses TRBV6-2 or TRBV6-3 and TRBJ2-1; maybe TRBD2 (5 bases). V was shortened by 1 base and J by 8 bases, with 6 bases between the two germline ends. Germline V lookup: CDR1 MNHEY, CDR2 SVGEGT. The CDR3 has 12 amino acids. The CDR3 DNA reads as TGTGCCAGCAGTTACTTGGAGGATGAGCAGTTCTTC. Encoded protein: CASSYLEDEQFF.

For this clonotype: This sequence may be a read error, since a much larger clone differs from it by one base. The chain uses TRBV5-8 and TRBJ1-5; no definite D call. The CDR3 covers 14 residues. Per the germline V gene, CDR1 is SGHTS and CDR2 is YDEGEE. In nucleotides, the CDR3 is TGTGCCAGAAGCTTTTATTGGGATCATCAGCCCCGGCATTTT. Translated, it gives CARSFYWDHQPRHF.

A few counts support this clonotype. V gene TRBV7-9 combines with J gene TRBJ2-3, with 10 bases fitting TRBD2. The CDR3 sequence is 16 residues long. V lost 5 bases and J lost 4; bases outside the gene matches: 9. Per the germline V gene, CDR1 is SEHNR and CDR2 is FQNEAQ (reference sequence). The CDR3 sequence: CASSQSGRGPSDTQYF. The DNA of the CDR3 is TGTGCCAGCAGCCAGAGCGGGAGGGGACCATCAGATACGCAGTATTTT.

In its sample, this clonotype was seen a few times. The rearrangement joins TRBV6-5 to TRBJ1-5; D not certain. The germline CDR1 and CDR2 sequences are MNHEY and SVGAGI. This CDR3 is 13 amino acids long. The V end was cut by 2 bases, the J end by 5 bases, with 7 bases between. The CDR3 loop is CASSYSHDQPQHF. The CDR3 DNA sequence: TGTGCCAGCAGTTACAGTCACGATCAGCCCCAGCATTTT.

A remark on this clonotype: This may be a read error: a much more frequent sequence differs by one nucleotide. V is TRBV7-9 and J is TRBJ2-5; 7 nucleotides agree with TRBD2. V shed 4 bases, J shed 2 bases, and the junction held 7 bases outside the gene matches. Germline loops: CDR1 SEHNR, CDR2 FQNEAQ (reference sequence). The CDR3 covers 15 residues. CDR3 coding DNA: TGTGCCAGCAGCTCCATGTGGGAGGGGCAAGAGACCCAGTACTTC. It codes for CASSSMWEGQETQYF.